The sequence of this T cell receptor (beta chain) was determined in a study of T-cell reconstitution after alpha-beta-depleted transplantation in children. TCRbeta library preparation incorporated unique molecular identifiers. TCRdb reprocessed the PCR reads with MiXCR, giving one entry per CDR3 protein. The data show about 640,000 distinct CDR3 sequences, with approximately 17% seen just once and 0.8% to 1.1% held by the top ten. The germline V gene encodes CDR1 MDHEN and CDR2 SYDVKM. CDR3 length equals 17 residues. Trimming at V came to 6 bases and at J to 0 bases, leaving 9 bases not matched to a gene. This clonotype came up a few times.

This specimen was PBMCs from the stem cell graft donor, taken from the stem cell graft. The genes are TRBV28 and TRBJ1-5; TRBD1 agrees at 9 bases. The clonotype originates from a human donor who donated a stem cell graft to a child with acute myeloid leukemia. The CDR3 spells CASSLGQGFPSNQPQHF. In DNA form, the CDR3 reads TGTGCCAGCAGCCTTGGACAGGGGTTTCCTAGCAATCAGCCCCAGCATTTT.